This TCR beta chain was recovered during a study of Tregs in tolerant kidney transplant recipients. Study-wide context: The nonmyeloablative bone marrow transplants came from related graft donors, with transient mixed chimerism.

Study-wide results and limits: For some patients, primers changed over time, blocking nucleotide-level comparison.

Unstimulated Tregs (CD4+CD25+CD127-) and CD4+CD25- non-Tregs were sorted from PBMCs. Only in-frame clones appear in the TCRdb table, and some are missing; sequencing was by immunoSEQ multiplex PCR. The sample has about 100,000 clones, over 85% seen once; the top ten hold 0.46%. Trimming shortened V by 4 bases and J by 2 bases, and 9 bases separated the two germline ends. This CDR3 comprises 13 residues. In germline, CDR1 is SGHNT, CDR2 YYREEE (reference sequence). Details on this clone: Antigen specificity is unknown.

Source: CD4+ T cells from blood, taken before the transplant. The V and J genes are TRBV5-4 and TRBJ2-5, with a tentative D call TRBD1 (5 bases). This sequence was found in a human donor who received a combined kidney and bone marrow transplant. The CDR3 DNA reads as TGTGCCAGCAGCAACGACAGACAAGAGACCCAGTACTTC. It translates to CASSNDRQETQYF.